The source of this TCR beta chain is a study of blood T cell repertoires in COVID-19. In the study overall: The United States, Italy and Spain were the sources of the acute and convalescent COVID-19 samples. In each case, the material was cDNA or gDNA derived from T cells, B-cell-depleted T cells, or PBMCs.

Participant age was roughly 18 to 100 years, and participants resided in about two dozen US areas. Clinical history reported by participants formed the basis on which cohorts were assigned. The J segment lost 7 bases and the V segment lost 3 bases, leaving 9 bases of the junction unmatched. The CDR3 consists of 15 residues. Germline-derived CDR1 and CDR2 are KGHSH and LQKENI. The table came from immunoSEQ multiplex PCR; TCRdb's copy has only in-frame clones and leaves some out. The data show fewer than 300,000 clones, approximately 92% seen once. This clonotype originated in a woman under 40 who had recovered from COVID-19. Sequencing was done on a sample of PBMCs or T cells enriched from blood (not recorded which). The V call is TRBV18, the J call TRBJ2-1; TRBD2 matches at 7 bases. The CDR3 here is CASSPLAAIINEQFF. The DNA of the CDR3 is TGTGCCAGCTCACCTCTAGCGGCGATTATTAATGAGCAGTTCTTC. Full variable domain (missing parts from reference TRBV18 and TRBJ2-1): NAGVMQNPRHLVRRRGQEARLRCSPMKGHSHVYWYRQLPEEGLKFMVYLQKENIIDESGMPKERFSAEFPKEGPSILRIQQVVRGDSAAYFCASSPLAAIINEQFFGPGTRLTVL.